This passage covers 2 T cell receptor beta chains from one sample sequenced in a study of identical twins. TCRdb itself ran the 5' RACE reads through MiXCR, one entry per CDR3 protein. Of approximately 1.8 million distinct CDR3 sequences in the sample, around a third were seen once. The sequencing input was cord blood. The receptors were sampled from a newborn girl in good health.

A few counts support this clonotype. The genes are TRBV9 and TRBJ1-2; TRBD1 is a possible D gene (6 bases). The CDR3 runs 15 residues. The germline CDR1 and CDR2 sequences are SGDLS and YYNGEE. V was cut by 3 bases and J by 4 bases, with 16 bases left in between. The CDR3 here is CASSEATGGVYGYTF. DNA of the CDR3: TGTGCCAGCAGCGAAGCGACCGGGGGCGTCTATGGCTACACCTTC.

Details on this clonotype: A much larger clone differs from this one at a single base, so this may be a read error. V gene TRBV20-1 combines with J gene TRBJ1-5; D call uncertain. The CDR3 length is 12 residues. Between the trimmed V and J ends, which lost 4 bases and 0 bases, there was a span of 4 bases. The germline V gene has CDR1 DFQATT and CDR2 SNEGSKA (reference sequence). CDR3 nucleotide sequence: TGCAGTGCTAAACATAGCAATCAGCCCCAGCATTTT. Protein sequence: CSAKHSNQPQHF.